A selection of T cell receptor beta chains follows, all from one sample in a study of graft-versus-host responses after intestinal transplantation. The repertoire was sequenced with immunoSEQ multiplex PCR; TCRdb's copy has only in-frame clones and lacks some. Here the sample spans 38,000 or so clones, 85% to 95% being singletons. Their cognate antigens are unknown. The specimen was unstimulated CD8+ T cells sorted from spleen or lymph node cells, collected before transplant. These receptors were taken from a human donor who was the organ donor for an intestinal transplant. Both conserved end residues are trimmed from each CDR3. D genes are given only for firm matches.

V gene	J gene	D gene	CDR3 protein
TRBV10-3	TRBJ2-7	NA	AISGAGYEQY
TRBV4-1	TRBJ2-1	TRBD2	ASSELAGGLNEQF
TRBV29-1	TRBJ2-3	TRBD1	SVEGTGDRLGTDTQY
TRBV7-9	TRBJ2-6	TRBD1	ASSFPGGAGANVLT
TRBV4-2	TRBJ2-3	NA	ASSQESSVRTDTQY
TRBV7-9	TRBJ2-7	NA	ASSFGRDPPIQAYEQY
TRBV30	TRBJ1-2	TRBD1	AWRSDRANYGYT
TRBV7-3	TRBJ2-7	TRBD2	ASSLAGGLSYEQY
TRBV7-8	TRBJ2-7	NA	ASSLTNMGLIGYEQY
TRBV11-2	TRBJ2-1	NA	ASSWAANEQF
TRBV19	TRBJ1-2	NA	ASGRGGLYGYT